These 4 T cell receptor beta chains originate from one sample sequenced in a study of T cells in Graves' hyperthyroidism and ophthalmopathy (dated 2019 in TCRdb). Receptor amplification or capture employed multiplex PCR. Sequenced using an Illumina HiSeq 2000. The TCR beta CDR3 regions were amplified from the RNA transcripts. A first-round RT-PCR of the TCR CDR3 used the HTBI primer set with the Qiagen OneStep RT-PCR kit. The raw public reads went through TCRdb reprocessing: fastp at Q25, MiXCR clone calling, in-frame beta chains kept. Rows merge per CDR3 protein into single entries with the most common DNA and genes. The sample table holds fewer than 300,000 distinct CDR3 sequences, of which 20% to 30% were seen once. The top ten hold about a quarter of the sample. Specimen: blood. All receptors come from a man aged 35 to 55 with Graves' hyperthyroidism that later progressed to Graves' ophthalmopathy.

Many counts were recorded for this clonotype. A much larger clone sits a single nucleotide away, making a read error possible. The chain joins TRBV6-5 to TRBJ1-2, with D hard to call. Per the germline V gene, CDR1 is MNHEY and CDR2 is SVGAGI. The CDR3 covers 14 residues. CDR3 loop: CASSYDRRSSGCTF. In DNA, the CDR3 is TGTGCCAGCAGTTACGATCGGAGGTCTAGCGGCTGCACCTTC.

The rearrangement joins TRBV12-3 or TRBV12-4 to TRBJ2-7; D remains unclear. The CDR3 contains 13 residues. V was shortened by 1 base and J by 2 bases, with 6 bases between the two germline ends. The CDR3 loop reads CASSLVEAYEQYF. The CDR3 region has the DNA TGTGCCAGCAGTTTAGTAGAGGCCTACGAGCAGTACTTC.

There are many counts of this clonotype. The V and J genes are TRBV6-1 and TRBJ2-7, with TRBD1 as a possible D gene (5 bases). Germline V lookup: CDR1 MNHNS, CDR2 SASEGT. The CDR3 length is 13 residues. Trimming took 1 base from V and 6 from J, leaving 10 bases between them. For the CDR3, the DNA is TGTGCCAGCAGTGAAGTTAACAGGAGCGAGCAGTACTTC. Its protein product is CASSEVNRSEQYF.

The chain carries TRBV27 and TRBJ2-6, with D tentatively TRBD1 (5 bases). Germline V gene lookup returns CDR1 MNHEY and CDR2 SMNVEV (reference sequence). This CDR3 has 16 residues. V lost 4 bases and J lost 0, with 10 bases in between. The CDR3: CASSSGRDSGANVLTF. The CDR3 nucleotides read TGTGCCAGCAGTTCCGGCAGGGACTCTGGGGCCAACGTCCTGACTTTC.